These 25 T cell receptor beta chains share one sample of origin, sequenced in a study of T cell repertoires in cytomegalovirus infection. These receptors lack a known antigen. A single record per CDR3 protein comes from TCRdb applying MiXCR to the reads. The sample has approximately 300,000 distinct CDR3 sequences; 25% are singletons. Sequencing used cultured PBMCs, obtained from culture after CMV antigen stimulation. Every receptor here comes from a human donor in good health (CMV status not recorded). Some clones in this sample may be carry-over from other donors' samples.

In its sample, this clonotype was seen many times. The rearrangement joins TRBV7-2 to TRBJ2-6; D perhaps matches TRBD1 (6 bases). Between the trimmed V and J ends, which lost 5 bases and 0 bases, there was a span of 17 bases. Germline loops: CDR1 SGHTA, CDR2 FQGNSA. The CDR3 runs to 18 residues. The CDR3 reads CASSPRAGAFSGANVLTF. The CDR3 DNA reads as TGTGCCAGCAGCCCCCGCGCAGGGGCTTTCTCTGGGGCCAACGTCCTGACTTTC.

The chain recombines TRBV11-2 with TRBJ1-5, with D uncertain. The CDR3 extends over 14 amino acids. V shed 2 bases and J shed 7 bases, with 12 bases lying between them. The germline V gene has CDR1 SGHAT and CDR2 FQNNGV. For the CDR3, the DNA is TGTGCCAGCAGCTTATTGGAGAACGGGCAGCCCCAGCATTTT. Its protein is CASSLLENGQPQHF.

This clonotype was detected a few times. The rearrangement joins TRBV7-2 to TRBJ2-5; D may be TRBD1 (5 bases). Germline V gene lookup returns CDR1 SGHTA and CDR2 FQGNSA. This CDR3 is 14 amino acids long. V was trimmed by 4 bases and J by 5 bases, leaving 14 bases between them. The DNA for the CDR3 is TGTGCCAGCAGCTATCAGGGCTCCGGGGAGACCCAGTACTTC. It encodes CASSYQGSGETQYF.

In this sample, this clonotype turned up a few times. This chain uses TRBV6-6 with TRBJ2-7; D not resolved. Germline values: CDR1 MNHNY, CDR2 SVGAGI (reference sequence). Trimming took off 4 bases at V and 4 bases at J, with 8 bases between the two ends. This CDR3 is 12 amino acids long. This chain's CDR3 is CASSSQSYEQYV. The CDR3 DNA follows: TGTGCCAGCAGTTCGCAGTCTTACGAGCAGTACGTC.

This clonotype was seen a handful of times. This sequence joins TRBV10-3 and TRBJ2-7, with D possibly matching TRBD1 (6 bases). Germline CDR1 reads ENHRY; CDR2 reads SYGVKD. Trimming shortened V by 3 bases and J by 0 bases, and 15 bases separated the two germline ends. This CDR3 region has 16 residues. CDR3 amino acids: CAISDFLDSNSYEQYV. The CDR3 region has the DNA TGTGCCATCAGTGATTTTTTGGACAGTAACTCCTACGAGCAGTACGTC.

This chain joins TRBV5-1 and TRBJ2-7, with TRBD1 identical over 12 bases. This CDR3 contains 14 residues. Germline V gene lookup returns CDR1 SGHRS and CDR2 YFSETQ. The trim removed 3 bases at V and 5 bases at J, leaving 3 bases unmatched. In DNA, the CDR3 is TGCGCCAGCAGCTCGGGGACAGGGGGCAACGAGCAGTACTTC. It specifies CASSSGTGGNEQYF.

Turning to this clonotype: This may be a read error, as it is one base from a much larger clone. V gene TRBV5-4 combines with J gene TRBJ2-7, with D possibly TRBD1 on 5 matching bases. With 3 bases removed from V and 1 base from J, the gap between germline ends came to 8 bases. Germline CDR1 and CDR2: SGHNT and YYREEE (reference sequence). The CDR3 contains 13 residues. For the CDR3, the DNA is TGTGCCAGCAGCTACGACAGATCCTACGAGCAGTACGTC. As protein: CASSYDRSYEQYV.

J is TRBJ2-7 and V is TRBV4-3; a weak D match, TRBD1 (6 bases). The V and J ends lost 1 base and 3 bases respectively, with 13 bases between them. CDR1 LGHNA and CDR2 YSLEER come from the germline V gene. The CDR3 length is 15 residues. In DNA, the CDR3 is TGCGCCAGCAGCCAAGCCCGAACAGGGCTCTACGAGCAGTACTTC. Protein sequence: CASSQARTGLYEQYF.

V usage is TRBV18 and J usage is TRBJ2-7; TRBD1 matches 7 bases. The ends lost 5 bases at V and 2 bases at J; junction bases unmatched: 3. CDR3 length equals 13 residues. CDR1 KGHSH and CDR2 LQKENI come from the germline V gene. The DNA for the CDR3 is TGTGCCAGCTCAACGGGGACAGCCTACGAGCAGTACTTC. This encodes CASSTGTAYEQYF.

This clonotype has just a few counts. V and J are TRBV5-4 and TRBJ2-1; 9 bases are a match to TRBD2. Germline loops: CDR1 SGHNT, CDR2 YYREEE (reference sequence). V lost 0 bases, J lost 11 bases, and 9 bases stayed unmatched. The CDR3 is 15 amino acids. CDR3 in amino acids: CASSLEGSGSNQQFF. In nucleotides, the CDR3 is TGTGCCAGCAGCTTGGAAGGTAGCGGGAGTAATCAGCAGTTCTTC. Complete variable domain (other parts from reference TRBV5-4 and TRBJ2-1): ETGVTQSPTHLIKTRGQQVTLRCSSQSGHNTVSWYQQALGQGPQFIFQYYREEENGRGNFPPRFSGLQFPNYSSELNVNALELDDSALYLCASSLEGSGSNQQFFGPGTRLTVL.

This clonotype turned up a few times. This chain uses TRBV19 with TRBJ2-1; 7 nucleotides match TRBD2. Germline CDR1 is LNHDA and CDR2 is SQIVND (reference sequence). This CDR3 is built from 17 residues. J gave up 0 bases and V 4 bases, and 9 bases lay outside the gene matches. CDR3 residues: CASSKLAVASSYNEQFF. In DNA form, the CDR3 reads TGTGCCAGTAGTAAGCTAGCGGTGGCTAGCTCCTACAATGAGCAGTTCTTC.

This clonotype has only a few counts. The chain joins TRBV12-3 or TRBV12-4 to TRBJ2-7; the match to TRBD1 covers 7 bases. V shed 6 bases, J shed 2 bases, and the junction held 10 bases outside the gene matches. This CDR3 spans 15 amino acids. Here the CDR3 reads CASSLAGTATYEQYF. The CDR3 nucleotides read TGTGCCAGCAGCTTGGCCGGGACAGCAACCTACGAGCAGTACTTC.

CDR3 region: CASTAGQGIYEQYV. CDR3 nucleotides: TGTGCCAGCACGGCGGGACAGGGGATCTACGAGCAGTACGTC. This chain joins TRBV2 and TRBJ2-7; 10 bases fit TRBD1. This CDR3 has 14 amino acids. Germline V gene lookup returns CDR1 SNHLY and CDR2 FYNNEI. With V trimmed by 7 bases and J by 3 bases, 6 bases remained unmatched.

This clonotype has just a few counts. The J gene is TRBJ1-5, the V gene TRBV6-2 or TRBV6-3, with D uncertain. CDR1 and CDR2 (germline): MNHEY, SVGEGT. CDR3 size: 12 residues. V gave up 6 bases and J gave up 4 bases, with 7 bases separating them. CDR3 DNA: TGTGCCAGCAGAACTAGTAATCAGCCCCAGCATTTT. Translated, it gives CASRTSNQPQHF.

The rearrangement uses TRBV20-1 and TRBJ2-5, with D uncertain. CDR3 length equals 17 residues. V was pared by 4 bases and J by 4 bases, with 25 bases between. CDR1 and CDR2 (germline): DFQATT, SNEGSKA (reference sequence). The CDR3 reads CSATPLRDWFSGETQYF. The CDR3 nucleotides are TGCAGTGCTACCCCGTTAAGAGATTGGTTTTCAGGAGAGACCCAGTACTTC.

The sample holds a few counts of this clonotype. V usage is TRBV15 and J usage is TRBJ2-1, with D possibly being TRBD1 or TRBD2 (6 bases each). Trimming cost V 1 base and J 6 bases, with 16 bases left between them. Germline V gene data show CDR1 as LNHNV and CDR2 as YYDKDF (reference sequence). The CDR3 extends over 16 amino acids. Here the CDR3 reads CATSRVLRGVGNEQFF. CDR3 nucleotides: TGTGCCACCAGCAGAGTTCTGAGGGGGGTCGGCAATGAGCAGTTCTTC.

This clonotype was picked up one time. This chain joins TRBV2 and TRBJ2-3, with 11 positions matching TRBD2. CDR1 and CDR2 from the germline V gene are SNHLY and FYNNEI. This CDR3 is 15 amino acids long. The V gene end was trimmed by 6 bases and the J gene end by 6 bases; junction bases not matched to a gene: 8. The DNA for the CDR3 is TGTGCCAGCAGACTAGCGGGAGTTCCATACGATACGCAGTATTTT. Protein product: CASRLAGVPYDTQYF.

The chain joins TRBV7-3 to TRBJ2-7; 10 bases match TRBD2. Germline trimming cut 0 bases from V and 2 bases from J; bases unmatched to any gene: 4. This CDR3 is 16 amino acids long. Germline CDR1 SGHTA, CDR2 FQGTGA. This chain's CDR3 is CASSLTRTSGTYEQYF. CDR3 DNA: TGTGCCAGCAGCTTAACCCGGACTAGCGGAACCTACGAGCAGTACTTC.

The CDR3 sequence: CASSFLWLSNQPQHF. The CDR3 DNA reads TGTGCCAGCAGTTTTCTCTGGTTGAGCAATCAGCCCCAGCATTTT. This chain uses TRBV28 with TRBJ1-5; no clear D gene. V lost 3 bases and J lost 1, with 10 bases in between. This CDR3 contains 15 residues. Germline V gives CDR1 MDHEN, CDR2 SYDVKM.

This clonotype appeared a single time. The V call is TRBV20-1, the J call TRBJ2-3, with no clear D. Looked up from germline, CDR1 is DFQATT and CDR2 is SNEGSKA (reference sequence). CDR3 length equals 12 residues. Deletions cut 3 bases from V and 2 bases from J, with 6 bases between. CDR3: CSARVYTDTQYF. CDR3 DNA sequence: TGCAGTGCTAGGGTCTACACAGATACGCAGTATTTT.

The V call is TRBV12-5, the J call TRBJ1-1; the D gene is possibly TRBD1 (5 bases). This CDR3 contains 15 residues. The V gene lost 4 bases and the J gene lost 4 bases, with 16 bases spanning the gap. Germline CDR1 reads LGHNT; CDR2 reads FRNRAP. CDR3 in amino acids: CASGWGGTGGTEAFF. The CDR3 DNA reads as TGTGCTAGTGGTTGGGGGGGAACAGGAGGCACTGAAGCTTTCTTT.

The J gene is TRBJ2-1, the V gene TRBV4-3; the D gene is possibly TRBD1 (6 bases). The CDR3 sequence is 14 residues long. The germline CDR1 and CDR2 sequences are LGHNA and YSLEER. The V gene lost 6 bases and the J gene lost 5 bases, with 14 bases spanning the gap. CDR3 nucleotides: TGCGCCAGCAGACAATCAGGGACAAACAATGAGCAGTTCTTC. The encoded protein is CASRQSGTNNEQFF.

This clonotype was detected only a few times. The J gene is TRBJ2-1, the V gene TRBV28; D might be TRBD2 (6 bases). The CDR3 covers 12 residues. Germline V gene sequence: CDR1 MDHEN, CDR2 SYDVKM. Trimming cost V 10 bases and J 3 bases, with 10 bases left between them. The CDR3 DNA sequence: TGTGCCACCAAGGGAGGCTACAATGAGCAGTTCTTC. Translating gives CATKGGYNEQFF.

This chain joins TRBV29-1 and TRBJ2-5; 10 bases are shared with TRBD2. Trimming took 3 bases from V and 4 from J; bases not matched to a gene: 8. Looked up from germline, CDR1 is SQVTM and CDR2 is ANQGSEA. CDR3 size: 15 residues. In nucleotides, the CDR3 is TGCAGCGTTGATTTAGCGGGAGGAATTGGAGAGACCCAGTACTTC. Amino acid sequence: CSVDLAGGIGETQYF.

This clonotype has a count of ten or more. An end of the junction does not agree with germline; a read error may underlie this. The chain couples TRBV7-2 to TRBJ2-1, with D uncertain. This CDR3 is 13 amino acids long. Per germline, CDR1 SGHTA and CDR2 FQGNSA. The CDR3 DNA is TGTGCCAGCAGCTTATCCCCCTACGATGAGCAGTTCTTC. Its translation is CASSLSPYDEQFF.